This T cell receptor (beta chain) was recovered during a study of PD-1 blockade in classical Hodgkin lymphoma. Notes on the study in general: When nivolumab was started under 1 year after ASCT, patients were excluded. Still unresolved is the cause of the repertoire differences, which may be disease activity or prior therapy. Newly diagnosed patients were reported to exhibit reduced baseline TCR diversity relative to healthy donors. For complete responders, baseline diversity was comparable to that of newly diagnosed patients.

Time point denoted: cycle 4 day 1 (C4D1), after more than 5 weeks of nivolumab. Brentuximab vedotin exposure varied among the patients, all of whom had relapsed after autologous stem cell transplantation. In regard to this clone: As yet, its antigen is unknown.

Using immunoSEQ multiplex PCR, the repertoire was profiled, and TCRdb retains in-frame clones only, with some absent. The sample has nearly 20,000 clones; 70% to 85% are singletons. Germline lookup yields CDR1 LNHDA and CDR2 SQIVND (reference sequence). This CDR3 is 13 amino acids long. The sequence was collected from a human donor with classical Hodgkin lymphoma. The sample consisted of peripheral blood mononuclear cells (PBMCs), taken before the fourth cycle of nivolumab. The genes are TRBV19 and TRBJ1-5, with D unresolved. CDR3 bases: TGTGCTATATCATTTGGGAGCAATCAGCCCCAGCATTTT. Its protein is CAISFGSNQPQHF.